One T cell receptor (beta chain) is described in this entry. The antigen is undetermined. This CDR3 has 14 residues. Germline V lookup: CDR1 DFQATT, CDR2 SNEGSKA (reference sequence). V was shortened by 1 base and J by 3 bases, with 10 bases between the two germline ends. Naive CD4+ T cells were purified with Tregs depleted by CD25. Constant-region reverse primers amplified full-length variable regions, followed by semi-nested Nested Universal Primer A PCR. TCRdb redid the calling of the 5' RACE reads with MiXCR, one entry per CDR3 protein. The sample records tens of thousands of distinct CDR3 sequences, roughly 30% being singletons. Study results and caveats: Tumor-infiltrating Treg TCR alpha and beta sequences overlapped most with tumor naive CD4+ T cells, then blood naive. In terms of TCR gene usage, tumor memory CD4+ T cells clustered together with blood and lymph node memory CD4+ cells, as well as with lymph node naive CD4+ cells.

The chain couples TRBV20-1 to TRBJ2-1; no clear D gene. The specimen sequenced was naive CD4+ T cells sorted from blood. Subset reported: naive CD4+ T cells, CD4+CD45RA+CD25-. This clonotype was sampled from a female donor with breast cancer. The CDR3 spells CSARGPDLYNEQFF. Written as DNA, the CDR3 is TGCAGTGCTAGAGGGCCAGACCTCTACAATGAGCAGTTCTTC.